The rows below give T cell receptor beta chains drawn from one sample of a study of early T cells in non-severe SARS-CoV-2 infection. TCRdb processed the 5' RACE reads anew with MiXCR; each CDR3 protein has one entry. The sample lists approximately 60,000 distinct CDR3 sequences, roughly 9% occurring once. The material sequenced was whole blood, taken at baseline. These receptors originate from an adult who was a healthcare worker with PCR-confirmed SARS-CoV-2 infection or an uninfected control (not recorded which). Each CDR3 is given with its conserved first and last residue. A D gene is named only where the DNA matches it firmly. Some rows have no size entry. The others give once, few or many, or a class for an expanded clone.

clone size	V gene	D gene	J gene	CDR3 DNA	CDR3 protein
many	TRBV24-1	.	TRBJ2-5	TGTGCCACCAGTGATGCCAGGGGGGCGGGAGAGACCCAGTACTTC	CATSDARGAGETQYF
few	TRBV7-2	TRBD2	TRBJ2-7	TGTGCCAGCAGCTTTAGCGGGAGTTACGAGCAGTACTTC	CASSFSGSYEQYF
many	TRBV20-1	.	TRBJ2-5	TGCAGTGTAATTTTGGCAGACCAAGAGACCCAGTACTTC	CSVILADQETQYF
few	TRBV27	TRBD2	TRBJ2-5	TGTGCCAGCAGTTCAGGGGGACTAGCGGGACACGAGACCCAGTACTTC	CASSSGGLAGHETQYF
.	TRBV7-7	.	TRBJ2-7	TGTGCTAGCAGCTTGCTCGGGGACTACGAGCAGTACTTC	CASSLLGDYEQYF
few	TRBV2	.	TRBJ2-5	TGTGCCAGCTGTGAAGACCAAGAGACCCAGTACTTC	CASCEDQETQYF
.	TRBV2	TRBD2	TRBJ2-1	TGTGCCAGCCGACTAGCGGGAGCCCTCAATGAGCAGTTCTTC	CASRLAGALNEQFF
few	TRBV10-3	TRBD1	TRBJ1-2	TGTGCCATCGGGGACTCCGGGACAGGAAACTATGGCTACACCTTC	CAIGDSGTGNYGYTF
many	TRBV10-1	TRBD2	TRBJ2-1	TGCGCCAGCAGCACTAGCGGGAGGGGGAATGAGCAGTTCTTC	CASSTSGRGNEQFF
many	TRBV11-2	.	TRBJ1-1	TGTGCCAGCAGCTTCCCAGGAGCGATGAACACTGAAGCTTTCTTT	CASSFPGAMNTEAFF
many	TRBV7-2	TRBD1	TRBJ2-7	TGTGCCAGCAGCTTAGGGATTGGGACAGGTTACGAGCAGTACTTC	CASSLGIGTGYEQYF
few	TRBV2	.	TRBJ2-7	TGTGCCAGCACTACGGCCGACGGGAGCTCCTACGAGCAGTACTTC	CASTTADGSSYEQYF
many	TRBV12-3/TRBV12-4	.	TRBJ2-3	TGTGCCAGCAGTTTAGAGGGAGTCGGTACAGATACGCAGTATTTT	CASSLEGVGTDTQYF
many	TRBV9	.	TRBJ2-2	TGTGCCAGCAGCGTAGGCAGCGGAGGAAATACCGGGGAGCTGTTTTTT	CASSVGSGGNTGELFF
.	TRBV25-1	TRBD1	TRBJ2-4	TGTGCCAGCAGTGCCTTGACAGGGTCGGGAAACATTCAGTACTTC	CASSALTGSGNIQYF
.	TRBV4-2	.	TRBJ2-5	TGTGCCAGCAGCCAAGATAGATCTGGGACCCAGTACTTC	CASSQDRSGTQYF
.	TRBV2	TRBD2	TRBJ2-7	TGTGCCAGCAGATATGACCTAGCGGGGGTGTCCTACGAGCAGTACTTC	CASRYDLAGVSYEQYF
few	TRBV28	.	TRBJ1-5	TGTGCCAGCAGTCGGTATCAGCCCCAGCATTTT	CASSRYQPQHF
many	TRBV5-4	TRBD2	TRBJ2-1	TGTGCCAGCAGTTCAATAGGACTAGCGGGGATCAATGAGCAGTTCTTC	CASSSIGLAGINEQFF
many	TRBV24-1	.	TRBJ2-2	TGTGCCACCAGTTACTTCAGCGGGGAGCTGTTTTTT	CATSYFSGELFF
.	TRBV29-1	.	TRBJ1-3	TGCAGCGTTGTAGGTCTTAGCTCTGGAAACACCATATATTTT	CSVVGLSSGNTIYF
.	TRBV6-6	.	TRBJ1-2	TGTGCCAGCGCAGATCCAACAAACTATGGCTACACCTTC	CASADPTNYGYTF
.	TRBV25-1	.	TRBJ1-1	TGTGCCAGCAGTGAAGGTAGGGGGGGACCATGGGACACTGAAGCTTTCTTT	CASSEGRGGPWDTEAFF
many	TRBV6-6	.	TRBJ1-2	TGTGCCAGCAGACGCCAGAAACAGGACGTTAACTATGGCTACACCTTC	CASRRQKQDVNYGYTF
many	TRBV3-1	TRBD1	TRBJ1-2	TGTGCCAGCAGCCAAGATCGCGACAGGGGGCATGGCTACACCTTC	CASSQDRDRGHGYTF
many	TRBV12-3/TRBV12-4	TRBD2	TRBJ2-7	TGTGCCAGCAGTCCCGGACTAGCGGGAGGGCCCGAGCAGTACTTC	CASSPGLAGGPEQYF
many	TRBV5-1	.	TRBJ2-1	TGCGCCAGCAGACTGGGGGGTGACTCCTACAATGAGCAGTTCTTC	CASRLGGDSYNEQFF
many	TRBV20-1	TRBD1	TRBJ2-7	TGCAGTGCTAGAAGGACAGGGGGCCCCTACGAGCAGTACTTC	CSARRTGGPYEQYF
.	TRBV6-2/TRBV6-3	.	TRBJ2-1	TGTGCCAGCAGTTACCCCAGCGACGAGGAGCAGTTCTTC	CASSYPSDEEQFF
many	TRBV20-1	.	TRBJ1-2	TGCAGTGCCCTACAGGGATTATATGGCTACACCTTC	CSALQGLYGYTF
.	TRBV7-9	.	TRBJ2-5	TGTGCCGAAGGGGGAGAAGAGACCCAGTACTTC	CAEGGEETQYF
.	TRBV18	TRBD1	TRBJ1-1	TGTGCCAGCTCGCTCAGGGACAGCCGAGGGTACACTGAAGCTTTCTTT	CASSLRDSRGYTEAFF
many	TRBV9	.	TRBJ2-1	TGTGCCAGCAGCGTACAGGGGGGCACCTACAATGAGCAGTTCTTC	CASSVQGGTYNEQFF
.	TRBV6-6	TRBD1	TRBJ1-1	TGTGCCAGCAGTTACTCGACAGGGCTGAATGAAGCTTTCTTT	CASSYSTGLNEAFF
few	TRBV7-9	TRBD2	TRBJ2-1	TGTGCCAGCAGCTTGGGACTAGACAATGAGCAGTTCTTC	CASSLGLDNEQFF
.	TRBV11-2	TRBD1	TRBJ2-1	TGTGCCAGCAGCCCCGGGAACAGGGGATCCAATGAGCAGTTCTTC	CASSPGNRGSNEQFF
few	TRBV12-3/TRBV12-4	.	TRBJ1-6	TGTGCCAGCAGCCCGGGTGGCCCGAGCTCCTATAATTCACCCCTCCACTTT	CASSPGGPSSYNSPLHF
few	TRBV2	.	TRBJ1-1	TGTGCCAGCAGTATCAATACAGGGGAAGCTTTCTTT	CASSINTGEAFF
few	TRBV6-2/TRBV6-3	.	TRBJ2-1	TGTGCCAGCAGCCGTGTCTCCCGGGCCAAAACACGCAATGAGCAGTTCTTC	CASSRVSRAKTRNEQFF
.	TRBV20-1	.	TRBJ1-5	TGCAGTAGCAGTCGGGGAGGAATTCCGCCCAATCAGCCCCAGCATTTT	CSSSRGGIPPNQPQHF
few	TRBV11-2	TRBD1	TRBJ2-2	TGTGCCAGCAGCTTAATACAGGGGAACGGGGAGCTGTTTTTT	CASSLIQGNGELFF
many	TRBV6-5	.	TRBJ2-5	TGTGCCAGCAGTCCCCCGGGACTTCAAATCCAGTACTTC	CASSPPGLQIQYF
few	TRBV5-1	TRBD1	TRBJ2-7	TGCGCCAGCAGAGCTCAGACAGGGAACGACGAGCAGTACTTC	CASRAQTGNDEQYF
.	TRBV24-1	.	TRBJ2-1	TGTGCCACCACCAGGTCCAATGAGCAGTTCTTC	CATTRSNEQFF
.	TRBV5-4	TRBD2	TRBJ2-7	TGTGCCAGCAGTTGGGGACTAGCGGGCACCTACGAGCAGTACTTC	CASSWGLAGTYEQYF